One sample yielded the 26 T cell receptor beta chains listed below, sequenced in a study of blood T cell repertoires in COVID-19 (dated by TCRdb to the early 2020s). Receptor amplification or capture employed the immunoSEQ multiplex PCR assay. Sourced from immuneACCESS, this table was stored by TCRdb with only in-frame sequences that have V and J called. A share of the clones is absent; for the studies checked, an unresolved V gene accounts for under half, and the remainder has no known explanation. This sample gives 390,000 or so clones in total; around 87% of them show up just once. In total, the top ten clones hold approximately 9.3% of the sample. The sample comprised PBMCs or T cells enriched from blood (not recorded which). The receptors here all came from a woman aged 45-60 years who had recovered from COVID-19.

As for this clone: In the same sample, other DNA sequences code for this CDR3. The chain links TRBV5-1 to TRBJ1-1; the D gene is possibly TRBD1 (6 bases). Trimming stripped 4 bases from V and 1 base from J, with 8 bases between. The CDR3 consists of 13 residues. The germline V gene has CDR1 SGHRS and CDR2 YFSETQ. The CDR3 nucleotides read TGCGCCAGCAGCCCGGGACAGAACACTGAAGCTTTCTTT. Its translation is CASSPGQNTEAFF.

This clone was detected once. The rearrangement links TRBV19 to TRBJ1-5; 10 bases line up with TRBD1. Germline lookup yields CDR1 LNHDA and CDR2 SQIVND (reference sequence). V was pared by 0 bases and J by 5 bases, with 7 bases of the junction left unmatched. This CDR3 is 17 amino acids long. Written as DNA, the CDR3 is TGTGCCAGTAGTATAGATCTGGAGGGACAGGGGTATCAGCCCCAGCATTTT. Translation gives CASSIDLEGQGYQPQHF.

In this sample, this clone turned up a few times. V usage is TRBV29-1 and J usage is TRBJ2-1; 7 bases are shared with TRBD1. The CDR3 contains 13 residues. With 4 bases clipped from V and 4 bases from J, the junction kept 4 bases outside the gene matches. Germline V gene lookup returns CDR1 SQVTM and CDR2 ANQGSEA. CDR3 in DNA: TGCAGCGTTGCGGAGGACAGGTACAATGAGCAGTTCTTC. Protein sequence: CSVAEDRYNEQFF.

As regards this clone: This may come from a read error, since a much larger clone is one base off. The J gene is TRBJ2-1, the V gene TRBV7-3; 11 bases are a match to TRBD2. CDR3 length: 16 residues. Germline values: CDR1 SGHTA, CDR2 FQGTGA. CDR3 in amino acids: CTSSLIIAGGLNEQFF. As DNA, the CDR3 is TGTACCAGCAGCTTAATTATAGCGGGGGGGCTGAATGAGCAGTTCTTC.

The V call is TRBV6-4, the J call TRBJ1-1; 9 positions agree with TRBD1. CDR1 is MRHNA and CDR2 is SNTAGT in the germline V gene. V was pared by 5 bases and J by 0 bases, with 10 bases of the junction left unmatched. This CDR3 comprises 17 residues. CDR3 protein: CASSKIPGTGLNTEAFF. Here the CDR3 DNA reads TGTGCCAGCAGTAAAATACCCGGGACAGGGCTGAACACTGAAGCTTTCTTT.

CDR3 residues: CASKPQGSGELFF. The CDR3 nucleotides read TGTGCCAGCAAACCGCAGGGATCGGGGGAGCTGTTTTTT. V gene TRBV7-2 combines with J gene TRBJ2-2, with D tentatively TRBD1 (5 bases). Germline assignment: CDR1 SGHTA and CDR2 FQGNSA. The CDR3 totals 13 residues. The V end was cut by 7 bases, the J end by 8 bases, with 14 bases between.

J is TRBJ1-6 and V is TRBV4-3, with D unresolved. This CDR3 is built from 16 residues. Trimming shortened V by 4 bases and J by 6 bases, and 16 bases separated the two germline ends. The germline CDR1 and CDR2 sequences are LGHNA and YSLEER. The CDR3 loop reads CASSRVRVRSNSPLHF. In nucleotides, the CDR3 is TGCGCCAGCAGCCGGGTGAGGGTTCGTTCTAATTCACCCCTCCACTTT.

The V and J genes are TRBV3-1 (or the pseudogene TRBV3-2) and TRBJ2-2, with a weak D call TRBD1 (5 bases). The CDR3 covers 19 residues. V shed 0 bases and J shed 1 base, with 18 bases lying between them. CDR1 is LGHDT and CDR2 is YNNKEL in the germline V gene (reference sequence). CDR3 residues: CASSQDLVSGALNTGELFF. CDR3 nucleotide sequence: TGTGCCAGCAGCCAAGACCTGGTAAGTGGGGCATTGAACACCGGGGAGCTGTTTTTT.

The chain uses TRBV27 and TRBJ1-2; 10 positions agree with TRBD1. The CDR3 runs 17 residues. V was clipped by 6 bases and J by 0 bases; unmatched bases: 10. Germline V gene sequence: CDR1 MNHEY, CDR2 SMNVEV (reference sequence). CDR3 coding DNA: TGTGCCAGCAGCAAGGGGGTCGGACAGGGGGCTAACTATGGCTACACCTTC. Translated, it gives CASSKGVGQGANYGYTF.

V gene TRBV9 combines with J gene TRBJ2-2; tentative D call: TRBD2 (7 bases). Between the trimmed V and J ends, which lost 4 bases and 4 bases, there was a span of 17 bases. Germline lookup yields CDR1 SGDLS and CDR2 YYNGEE. The CDR3 contains 16 residues. CDR3: CASSPPRGAITGELFF. The CDR3 coding sequence is TGTGCCAGCAGCCCCCCTCGGGGGGCCATCACCGGGGAGCTGTTTTTT. Full variable domain (outside the CDR3, taken from reference TRBV9 and TRBJ2-2): DSGVTQTPKHLITATGQRVTLRCSPRSGDLSVYWYQQSLDQGLQFLIQYYNGEERAKGNILERFSAQQFPDLHSELNLSSLELGDSALYFCASSPPRGAITGELFFGEGSRLTVL.

The rearrangement uses TRBV2 and TRBJ2-1; D call uncertain. Germline V lookup: CDR1 SNHLY, CDR2 FYNNEI. CDR3 length: 13 amino acids. Trimming stripped 10 bases from V and 4 bases from J, with 14 bases between. The CDR3 reads CATSQDGYNEQFF. In DNA form, the CDR3 reads TGTGCCACCTCCCAAGACGGGTACAATGAGCAGTTCTTC. Based on the CDR3 plus reference TRBV2 and TRBJ2-1, the full variable domain is EPEVTQTPSHQVTQMGQEVILRCVPISNHLYFYWYRQILGQKVEFLVSFYNNEISEKSEIFDDQFSVERPDGSNFTLKIRSTKLEDSAMYFCATSQDGYNEQFFGPGTRLTVL.

This clone was seen a single time. The rearrangement joins TRBV19 to TRBJ1-5; the match to TRBD1 covers 7 bases. The CDR3 runs to 15 residues. J gave up 8 bases and V 1 base, and 8 bases lay outside the gene matches. CDR1 is LNHDA and CDR2 is SQIVND in the germline V gene (reference sequence). This CDR3 is CASSIGVRGAEPQHF. CDR3 bases: TGTGCCAGTAGTATAGGTGTCAGGGGGGCGGAGCCCCAGCATTTT.

The chain employs TRBV30 and TRBJ2-5, with D unclear. Deletions cut 0 bases from V and 9 bases from J, with 14 bases between. The CDR3 is 13 residues long. Germline V gives CDR1 GTSNPN, CDR2 SVGIG (reference sequence). As DNA, the CDR3 is TGTGCCTGGAGTGTAAGTAGCAGAGGTGCCCAGTACTTC. Protein sequence: CAWSVSSRGAQYF. Full variable domain (rest looked up from reference TRBV30 and TRBJ2-5): SQTIHQWPATLVQPVGSPLSLECTVEGTSNPNLYWYRQAAGRGLQLLFYSVGIGQISSEVPQNLSASRPQDRQFILSSKKLLLSDSGFYLCAWSVSSRGAQYFGPGTRLLVL.

The chain links TRBV18 to TRBJ2-5; 12 bases match TRBD2. The CDR3 has 16 residues. Germline CDR1 reads KGHSH; CDR2 reads LQKENI. The J segment lost 3 bases and the V segment lost 2 bases, leaving 4 bases of the junction unmatched. CDR3 in DNA: TGTGCCAGCTCACCAGGACTAGCGGGGCAAAAAGAGACCCAGTACTTC. Translation gives CASSPGLAGQKETQYF.

The chain recombines TRBV11-2 with TRBJ1-1; D is possibly TRBD1 (5 bases). V lost 1 base and J lost 4, with 13 bases in between. The CDR3 sequence is 15 residues long. Germline V gene lookup returns CDR1 SGHAT and CDR2 FQNNGV. The CDR3 region has the DNA TGTGCCAGCAGCTTAGGTCAGGGATTGGGCACTGAAGCTTTCTTT. This codes for CASSLGQGLGTEAFF.

In this sample, this clone turned up once. The rearrangement uses TRBV4-3 and TRBJ2-6, with TRBD1 matching over 10 bases. Per the germline V gene, CDR1 is LGHNA and CDR2 is YSLEER. V shed 2 bases and J 1 base; nucleotides not matched to a gene: 8. This CDR3 is 19 amino acids long. The CDR3 region has the DNA TGCGCCAGCAGCCAAATGGACAGGGGGATCATATCTGGGGCCAACGTCCTGACTTTC. Its protein product is CASSQMDRGIISGANVLTF.

The chain uses TRBV30 and TRBJ2-1; tentative D call: TRBD2 (6 bases). The CDR3 runs 14 residues. CDR1 and CDR2 (germline): GTSNPN, SVGIG (reference sequence). With 1 base removed from V and 3 bases from J, the gap between germline ends came to 10 bases. CDR3 coding DNA: TGTGCCTGGAGTGAGTGGGGGGTCTACAATGAGCAGTTCTTC. Protein sequence: CAWSEWGVYNEQFF.

The rearrangement uses TRBV4-1 and TRBJ1-4, with D possibly TRBD1 on 6 matching bases. Germline values: CDR1 MGHRA, CDR2 YSYEKL. Between the trimmed V and J ends, which lost 3 bases and 10 bases, there was a span of 24 bases. The CDR3 totals 17 residues. In DNA form, the CDR3 reads TGCGCCAGCAGCCATATAAGCAGGGGCCCTAGGCTGGTAAAACTGTTTTTT. Its translation: CASSHISRGPRLVKLFF.

This chain connects TRBV10-3 to TRBJ2-1, with 11 bases that match TRBD2. V lost 6 bases and J lost 7; bases outside the gene matches: 8. CDR3 length: 15 residues. Germline V gene sequence: CDR1 ENHRY, CDR2 SYGVKD. This CDR3 is CAIRETSGIRNEQFF. CDR3 in DNA: TGTGCCATCAGAGAGACTAGCGGGATCCGAAATGAGCAGTTCTTC.

The V call is TRBV11-2, the J call TRBJ2-1; 9 nucleotides match TRBD1. Germline CDR1 and CDR2: SGHAT and FQNNGV. J was trimmed by 0 bases and V by 5 bases; bases with no gene match: 8. CDR3 length: 17 amino acids. The CDR3: CASSPGDRVSSYNEQFF. The CDR3 bases are TGTGCCAGCAGCCCGGGGGACAGGGTAAGCTCCTACAATGAGCAGTTCTTC.

Note on this clone: The same CDR3 is also encoded by other DNA sequences in this sample. V gene TRBV3-1 (or the pseudogene TRBV3-2) combines with J gene TRBJ2-2; possible D gene TRBD2, 6 bases. The CDR3 extends over 13 amino acids. Trimming cost V 1 base and J 7 bases, with 7 bases left between them. Germline CDR1 LGHDT, CDR2 YNNKEL (reference sequence). The CDR3 DNA follows: TGTGCCAGCAGCCAAGGGGGGGTCGGGGAGCTGTTTTTT. This sequence encodes CASSQGGVGELFF.

Comment on this clone: Other DNA sequences in this sample translate to the same CDR3. The chain links TRBV3-1 (or the pseudogene TRBV3-2) to TRBJ2-7; D may be TRBD1 (6 bases). Trimming removed 1 base at V and 6 bases at J, with 10 bases between. Germline CDR1 LGHDT, CDR2 YNNKEL (reference sequence). The CDR3 runs to 13 residues. The CDR3 DNA is TGTGCCAGCAGCCAAGTCAGGGGTGGCGAGCAGTACTTC. It codes for CASSQVRGGEQYF.

The chain carries TRBV29-1 and TRBJ2-1, with 10 positions matching TRBD2. The CDR3 totals 16 residues. J lost 10 bases, V lost 6 bases, and 18 bases had no gene match. The germline CDR1 and CDR2 sequences are SQVTM and ANQGSEA. The DNA for the CDR3 is TGCAGCGTCGCGAGGGGCAGCGGGGGGGCCTCTAGAGAGCAGTTCTTC. Translating it yields CSVARGSGGASREQFF.

Only one count was recorded for this clone. The chain has TRBV18 and TRBJ1-3; 7 positions match TRBD1. Germline CDR1 is KGHSH and CDR2 is LQKENI. This CDR3 comprises 16 residues. V lost 6 bases to trimming and J lost 0 bases; unmatched junction nucleotides: 8. The CDR3 DNA reads TGTGCCAGCTCTCTAGACAGGGCGAGCTCTGGAAACACCATATATTTT. Its translation is CASSLDRASSGNTIYF. Full variable domain (rest looked up from reference TRBV18 and TRBJ1-3): NAGVMQNPRHLVRRRGQEARLRCSPMKGHSHVYWYRQLPEEGLKFMVYLQKENIIDESGMPKERFSAEFPKEGPSILRIQQVVRGDSAAYFCASSLDRASSGNTIYFGEGSWLTVV.

J is TRBJ1-1 and V is TRBV5-1; D remains unclear. The CDR3 contains 12 residues. V was clipped by 4 bases and J by 6 bases, with 10 bases between them. Germline V gene sequence: CDR1 SGHRS, CDR2 YFSETQ. The CDR3 is CASSAPSAEAFF. In DNA form, the CDR3 reads TGCGCCAGCAGCGCCCCGTCGGCTGAAGCTTTCTTT. The variable domain in full, completed from reference TRBV5-1 and TRBJ1-1, reads KAGVTQTPRYLIKTRGQQVTLSCSPISGHRSVSWYQQTPGQGLQFLFEYFSETQRNKGNFPGRFSGRQFSNSRSEMNVSTLELGDSALYLCASSAPSAEAFFGQGTRLTVV.

The rearrangement joins TRBV5-1 to TRBJ1-2, with TRBD1 matching over 8 bases. Trimming took 6 bases from V and 6 from J; bases not matched to a gene: 13. The germline gives CDR1 SGHRS, CDR2 YFSETQ. The CDR3 spans 15 residues. The CDR3 loop reads CASTLSGGKADGYTF. The CDR3 bases are TGCGCCAGCACTCTATCAGGGGGCAAGGCGGATGGCTACACCTTC. The full variable domain, with the rest looked up from reference TRBV5-1 and TRBJ1-2, is KAGVTQTPRYLIKTRGQQVTLSCSPISGHRSVSWYQQTPGQGLQFLFEYFSETQRNKGNFPGRFSGRQFSNSRSEMNVSTLELGDSALYLCASTLSGGKADGYTFGSGTRLTVV.